This TCR beta chain was obtained from a study of CXCR3-negative and CXCR3-positive naive CD8 T cells. Study-wide results and caveats: Similar TRBV-TRBJ gene usage was seen in naive CXCR3-negative and CXCR3-positive cells, but not in memory cells. Diversity was high in both naive subsets and much lower in memory cells.

Sorts performed in triplicate captured 300,000 to 350,000 cells each from every CD8+ T cell subset. A word on this clonotype: Its specificity is not known.

The CDR3 length is 15 residues. Germline V gene lookup returns CDR1 SQVTM and CDR2 ANQGSEA. The libraries of TRB cDNA were prepared using 5' RACE with UMI labels. TCRdb re-called the 5' RACE reads; one entry per CDR3 protein, DNA not given. The specimen's table records 70,000 to 100,000 distinct CDR3 sequences. This chain joins TRBV29-1 and TRBJ2-5; the TCRdb call, TRBD2, lacks DNA for checking. The material sequenced was naive CXCR3- CD8+ T cells from blood. The subset was: CD45RO-CCR7+CD27+CD95- naive CD8+ T cells lacking CXCR3 (TNR3-). The TCR was taken from a human donor in good health. Some clones in this sample may be carry-over from other donors' samples. The CDR3: CSVEGGTSPQETQYF.